In this sample, the clone carrying this T cell receptor (beta chain) turned up a few times. Expressed TCRB transcripts were sequenced because the entire RNA isolate underwent reverse transcription. Measured with immunoSEQ multiplex PCR; TCRdb has only the in-frame clones, and not every one. The table shows 300,000 or so clones, with 6.5% to 10% occurring only once. This record belongs to a study of beta chain features in type 1 diabetes. Germline V gives CDR1 DFQATT, CDR2 SNEGSKA (reference sequence). CDR3 length: 11 residues. Between the trimmed V and J ends, which lost 5 bases and 9 bases, there was a span of 11 bases.

The TCR originated in a woman aged 18-30 years in good health. The sample consisted of central memory CD4+ T cells from blood. The rearrangement links TRBV20-1 to TRBJ2-1; D might be TRBD1 (6 bases). CDR3 in amino acids: CSAGHRAEQFF. The CDR3 DNA is TGCAGTGCTGGCCACAGGGCTGAGCAGTTCTTC.